Below are 11 T cell receptor beta chains sequenced from a single sample in a study of spatial heterogeneity in lung cancer. From the 5' RACE reads, TCRdb called clonotypes with MiXCR, one entry per CDR3 protein. The data show about 95,000 distinct CDR3 sequences, around 8.6% seen once. Time point denoted: sample taken at primary tumor resection. Whole RNA was taken from tumor, nontumor lung or frozen PBMC; it was then sequenced unsorted. Sequenced here: PBMCs, sampled at surgery. The receptors here all came from a male donor with early-stage non-small cell lung cancer.

This clonotype has more than one count but fewer than ten. The chain employs TRBV29-1 and TRBJ2-7; 13 nucleotides line up with TRBD2. The length of the CDR3 is 15 residues. Trimming removed 5 bases from V and 2 bases from J; junction bases left unmatched: 6. Germline V lookup: CDR1 SQVTM, CDR2 ANQGSEA. The CDR3 loop is CSVSGLAGATYEQYF. Written as DNA, the CDR3 is TGCAGCGTTTCAGGACTAGCGGGGGCGACCTACGAGCAGTACTTC.

In this sample, this clonotype turned up a few times. J is TRBJ2-1 and V is TRBV20-1; maybe TRBD2 (6 bases). Per the germline V gene, CDR1 is DFQATT and CDR2 is SNEGSKA (reference sequence). V lost 8 bases and J lost 7, with 24 bases in between. The CDR3 is 15 residues long. In DNA, the CDR3 is TGCAGTCCAAGTCTGACGGGACTTGTTCGGAATGAGCAGTTCTTC. This encodes CSPSLTGLVRNEQFF.

V is TRBV2 and J is TRBJ2-4; D is possibly TRBD2 (5 bases). Germline V gene sequence: CDR1 SNHLY, CDR2 FYNNEI. The CDR3 contains 13 residues. V dropped 6 bases and J dropped 9 bases, with 15 bases sitting between them. The CDR3 region is CASSPDIEGIQYF. The DNA of the CDR3 is TGTGCCAGCAGCCCAGACATAGAGGGCATTCAGTACTTC. The variable domain in full, completed from reference TRBV2 and TRBJ2-4, reads EPEVTQTPSHQVTQMGQEVILRCVPISNHLYFYWYRQILGQKVEFLVSFYNNEISEKSEIFDDQFSVERPDGSNFTLKIRSTKLEDSAMYFCASSPDIEGIQYFGAGTRLSVL.

This clonotype was detected many times. The V and J genes are TRBV29-1 and TRBJ1-1; D perhaps matches TRBD1 (5 bases). Germline V gene sequence: CDR1 SQVTM, CDR2 ANQGSEA. The CDR3 has 16 amino acids. V dropped 7 bases and J dropped 3 bases, with 24 bases sitting between them. The CDR3, as DNA: TGCAGCGCTCTGCTCGGGGCTACGTCGTGGGACACTGAAGCTTTCTTT. Its protein product is CSALLGATSWDTEAFF.

This clonotype was counted many times. The genes are TRBV10-3 and TRBJ2-7; 11 bases agree with TRBD1. Germline CDR1 reads ENHRY; CDR2 reads SYGVKD. CDR3 length equals 14 residues. Unmatched junction bases numbered 3, after V lost 2 bases and J lost 6 bases. CDR3 sequence (DNA): TGTGCCATCAGTGAGGGACAGGGGGCCTCCGAGCAGTACTTC. Translated, it gives CAISEGQGASEQYF.

This clonotype was detected many times. The chain links TRBV19 to TRBJ2-7; 9 positions agree with TRBD1. With 7 bases clipped from V and 6 bases from J, the junction kept 7 bases outside the gene matches. This CDR3 region has 13 residues. CDR1 LNHDA and CDR2 SQIVND come from the germline V gene (reference sequence). This CDR3 reads CASTDRGGGEQYF. The CDR3 nucleotides are TGTGCCAGTACCGACAGGGGGGGTGGCGAGCAGTACTTC.

This clonotype has only a few counts. The chain joins TRBV20-1 to TRBJ2-1; D uncertain. Looked up from germline, CDR1 is DFQATT and CDR2 is SNEGSKA (reference sequence). V lost 5 bases to trimming and J lost 0 bases, with 11 bases between them. CDR3 size: 14 residues. The CDR3 loop is CSALKKASYNEQFF. CDR3 DNA: TGCAGTGCTCTCAAAAAGGCCTCCTACAATGAGCAGTTCTTC.

This clonotype has just a few counts. The rearrangement links TRBV4-3 to TRBJ2-7, with 12 bases identical to TRBD1. In germline, CDR1 is LGHNA, CDR2 YSLEER. The CDR3 loop spans 18 amino acids. V was clipped by 3 bases and J by 1 base; unmatched bases: 10. The CDR3 reads CASSQFPPGQGASYEQYF. The CDR3 DNA reads as TGCGCCAGCAGCCAGTTCCCTCCGGGACAGGGGGCATCCTACGAGCAGTACTTC.

The V gene is TRBV2, the J gene TRBJ2-7; TRBD1 agrees at 7 bases. The CDR3 extends over 12 amino acids. Unmatched junction bases numbered 2, after V lost 8 bases and J lost 1 base. Per germline, CDR1 SNHLY and CDR2 FYNNEI. DNA of the CDR3: TGTGCCAGCCGGGACAGATCCTACGAGCAGTACTTC. As protein: CASRDRSYEQYF.

This clonotype was seen at least ten times. The chain recombines TRBV4-2 with TRBJ1-1; the D is unclear. The CDR3 totals 13 residues. CDR1 and CDR2 (germline): LGHNA, YNFKEQ. V lost 4 bases and J 5 bases, leaving 11 bases between the germline ends. The DNA for the CDR3 is TGTGCCAGCAGCCCGGACTGGGTGACTGAAGCTTTCTTT. Its protein product is CASSPDWVTEAFF.

The chain recombines TRBV19 with TRBJ2-1, with TRBD2 identical over 9 bases. The J segment lost 2 bases and the V segment lost 5 bases, leaving 13 bases of the junction unmatched. From germline, CDR1 is LNHDA and CDR2 SQIVND (reference sequence). The CDR3 runs 18 residues. The DNA of the CDR3 is TGTGCCAGTAGTCACCTTTTCCCATCTAGCGGGACCTACAATGAGCAGTTCTTC. Encoded protein: CASSHLFPSSGTYNEQFF.